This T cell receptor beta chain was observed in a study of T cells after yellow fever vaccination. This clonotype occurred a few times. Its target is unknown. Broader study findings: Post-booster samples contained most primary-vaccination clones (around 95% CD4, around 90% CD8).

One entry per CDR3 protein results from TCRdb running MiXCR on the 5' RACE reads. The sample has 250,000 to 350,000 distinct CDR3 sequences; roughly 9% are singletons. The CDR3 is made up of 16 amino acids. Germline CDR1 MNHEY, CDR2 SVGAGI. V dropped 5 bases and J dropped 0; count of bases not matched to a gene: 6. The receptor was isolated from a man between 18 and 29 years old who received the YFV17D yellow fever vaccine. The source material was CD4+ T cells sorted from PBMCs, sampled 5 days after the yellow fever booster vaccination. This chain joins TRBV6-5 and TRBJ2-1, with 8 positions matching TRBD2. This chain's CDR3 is CASSPSGSSSYNEQFF. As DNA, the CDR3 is TGTGCCAGCAGTCCTAGCGGGTCGAGCTCCTACAATGAGCAGTTCTTC.